This is a list of T cell receptor beta chains from one sample in a study of CD8 T cells in ankylosing spondylitis. TCRdb analysed the 5' RACE reads with MiXCR anew, one entry per CDR3 protein. The sample carries about 35,000 distinct CDR3 sequences, about 9.4% recorded once. What was sequenced was blood, either unsorted or a sorted T cell fraction (not recorded which). The receptors come from a male donor with ankylosing spondylitis or in good health (not recorded which). The CDR3 runs from the conserved cysteine through the conserved F or W. D genes are given only for firm matches. Clone size is shown for a subset of rows, as once, few, many or a class of expanded clone.

TRBJ2-3,TRBV3-1,many,TRBD2,13,CASSLTSKDTQYF,TGTGCCAGCAGCCTGACTAGCAAAGATACGCAGTATTTT
TRBJ2-7,TRBV4-2,many,TRBD1,17,CASSQDLGTGGTYEQYF,TGTGCCAGCAGCCAAGATCTGGGGACAGGGGGGACCTACGAGCAGTACTTC
TRBJ1-1,TRBV7-2,many,.,15,CASSLVYSSNTEAFF,TGTGCCAGCAGCTTAGTGTACAGCTCGAACACTGAAGCTTTCTTT
TRBJ1-1,TRBV19,once,TRBD1,16,CASSIAAGGTNTEAFF,TGTGCCAGTAGTATTGCGGCAGGGGGCACGAACACTGAAGCTTTCTTT
TRBJ1-1,TRBV18,many,TRBD1,14,CASSRGTDHTEAFF,TGTGCCAGCTCACGTGGGACAGACCACACTGAAGCTTTCTTT
TRBJ1-5,TRBV28,many,TRBD1,14,CASSYGQEYQPQHF,TGTGCCAGCAGTTACGGACAGGAATATCAGCCCCAGCATTTT
TRBJ2-7,TRBV5-1,many,TRBD2,16,CASSLANSGISYEQYF,TGCGCCAGCAGCTTGGCCAATAGCGGGATCTCCTACGAGCAGTACTTC
TRBJ2-2,TRBV18,many,.,14,CASSKEQNTGELFF,TGTGCCAGCTCAAAGGAACAGAACACCGGGGAGCTGTTTTTT
TRBJ1-5,TRBV2,many,.,14,CASSQLGSNQPQHF,TGTGCCAGCAGCCAGCTCGGAAGCAATCAGCCCCAGCATTTT
TRBJ1-1,TRBV5-1,.,TRBD1,17,CASSSNPPDRVNTEAFF,TGCGCCAGCAGCTCTAATCCCCCAGACAGGGTGAACACTGAAGCTTTCTTT
TRBJ1-2,TRBV12-3/TRBV12-4,many,TRBD1,15,CASSRGQGAGYGYTF,TGTGCCAGCAGCCGAGGACAGGGGGCCGGCTATGGCTACACCTTC
TRBJ2-1,TRBV7-3,.,.,17,CASSLTSGAGDFNEQFF,TGTGCCAGCAGCTTAACCTCGGGGGCGGGAGATTTTAATGAGCAGTTCTTC
TRBJ2-4,TRBV20-1,many,.,19,CSARDPPPGGSITKNIQYF,TGCAGTGCTAGAGACCCCCCACCCGGCGGGTCAATCACCAAAAACATTCAGTACTTC
TRBJ2-2,TRBV18,many,TRBD2,16,CASSPTGGRNTGELFF,TGTGCCAGCTCACCAACGGGGGGACGGAACACCGGGGAGCTGTTTTTT
TRBJ2-2,TRBV14,many,.,14,CASSQDALAGELFF,TGTGCCAGCAGCCAAGACGCCCTAGCCGGGGAGCTGTTTTTT
TRBJ2-3,TRBV7-2,many,TRBD2,14,CASSSGGPPDTQYF,TGTGCCAGCAGCTCGGGAGGGCCGCCAGATACGCAGTATTTT
TRBJ2-7,TRBV18,.,TRBD2,15,CASSLNGRSSYEQYF,TGTGCCAGCTCACTTAACGGGAGGAGCTCCTACGAGCAGTACTTC
TRBJ2-3,TRBV3-1,many,.,16,CASSSTSGGGTDTQYF,TGTGCCAGCAGCAGCACGTCTGGTGGGGGCACAGATACGCAGTATTTT
TRBJ2-7,TRBV5-1,many,TRBD1,14,CASSFGQGAHEQYF,TGCGCCAGCAGCTTTGGACAGGGGGCTCACGAGCAGTACTTC
TRBJ2-1,TRBV4-3,many,.,14,CASSQVLGHNEQFF,TGCGCCAGCAGCCAAGTGCTCGGACACAATGAGCAGTTCTTC
TRBJ1-4,TRBV4-3,many,.,17,CASSPDSKGTGSEKLFF,TGCGCCAGCAGCCCGGACTCTAAGGGGACGGGAAGTGAAAAACTGTTTTTT
TRBJ1-2,TRBV3-1,many,.,12,CASSPGDYGYTF,TGTGCCAGCAGCCCGGGGGACTATGGCTACACCTTC
TRBJ2-1,TRBV5-6,many,.,15,CASSQGPGWGDEQFF,TGTGCCAGCAGCCAAGGGCCGGGGTGGGGGGATGAGCAGTTCTTC
TRBJ2-5,TRBV7-1,.,TRBD2,16,CAMGPGPGLKQETQYF,TGTGCCATGGGCCCTGGGCCGGGACTAAAACAAGAGACCCAGTACTTC
TRBJ1-2,TRBV15,many,TRBD1,13,CATSREQGTGYTF,TGTGCCACCAGCAGAGAACAGGGGACTGGCTACACCTTC
TRBJ1-2,TRBV2,few,TRBD1,17,CASSVDRGRPANYGYTF,TGTGCCAGCAGTGTCGACAGGGGGCGCCCAGCTAACTATGGCTACACCTTC
TRBJ1-2,TRBV5-1,many,.,14,CASSFRGDLYGYTF,TGCGCCAGCAGCTTCAGGGGAGACCTCTATGGCTACACCTTC
TRBJ1-5,TRBV7-2,many,TRBD1,15,CASSARTGSNQPQHF,TGTGCCAGCAGCGCACGGACAGGGTCCAATCAGCCCCAGCATTTT
TRBJ2-7,TRBV7-6,medium-sized,TRBD1,15,CASSSTGDFSYEQYF,TGTGCCAGCAGCTCTACAGGGGATTTCTCCTACGAGCAGTACTTC
TRBJ2-1,TRBV20-1,many,TRBD2,16,CSATALTSGIYNEQFF,TGCAGTGCTACTGCCCTGACTAGCGGGATCTACAATGAGCAGTTCTTC
TRBJ2-1,TRBV7-8,many,TRBD2,16,CASSSGTSGTYNEQFF,TGTGCCAGCAGCTCGGGGACTAGCGGAACCTACAATGAGCAGTTCTTC
TRBJ2-7,TRBV4-1,.,TRBD1,14,CASSRTGSSYEQYF,TGCGCCAGCAGCCGGACAGGGAGCTCCTACGAGCAGTACTTC